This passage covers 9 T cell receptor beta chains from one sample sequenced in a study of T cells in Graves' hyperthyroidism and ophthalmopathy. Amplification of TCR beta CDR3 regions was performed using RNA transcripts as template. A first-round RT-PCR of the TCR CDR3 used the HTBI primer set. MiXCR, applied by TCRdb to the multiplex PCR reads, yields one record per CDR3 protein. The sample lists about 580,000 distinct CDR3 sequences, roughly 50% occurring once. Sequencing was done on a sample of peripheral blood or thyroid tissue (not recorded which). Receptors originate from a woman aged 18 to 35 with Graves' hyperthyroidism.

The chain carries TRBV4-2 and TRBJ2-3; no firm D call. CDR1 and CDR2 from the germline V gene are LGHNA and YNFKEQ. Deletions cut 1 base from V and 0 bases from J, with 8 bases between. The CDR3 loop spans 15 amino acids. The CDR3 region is CASSQAGKSTDTQYF. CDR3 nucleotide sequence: TGTGCCAGCAGCCAAGCAGGCAAAAGCACAGATACGCAGTATTTT.

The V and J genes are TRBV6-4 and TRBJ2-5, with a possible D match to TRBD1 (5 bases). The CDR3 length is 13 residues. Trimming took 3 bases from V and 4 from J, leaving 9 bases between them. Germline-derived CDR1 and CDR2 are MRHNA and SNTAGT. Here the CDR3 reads CASSEFQGETQYF. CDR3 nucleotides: TGTGCCAGCAGTGAGTTTCAGGGAGAGACCCAGTACTTC.

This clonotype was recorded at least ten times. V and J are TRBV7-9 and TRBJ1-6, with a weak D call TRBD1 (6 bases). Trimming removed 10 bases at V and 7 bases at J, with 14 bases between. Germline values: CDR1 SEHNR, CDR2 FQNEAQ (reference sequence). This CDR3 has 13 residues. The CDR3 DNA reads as TGTGCCACCCGACAGGATAGCAATTCACCCCTCCACTTT. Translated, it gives CATRQDSNSPLHF.

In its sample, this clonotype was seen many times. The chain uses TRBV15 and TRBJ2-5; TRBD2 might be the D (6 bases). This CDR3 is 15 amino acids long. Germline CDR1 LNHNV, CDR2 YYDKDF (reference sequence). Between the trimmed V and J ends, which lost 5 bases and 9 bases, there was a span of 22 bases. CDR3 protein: CATSPRAGTFQAQYF. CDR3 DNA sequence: TGTGCCACCAGCCCCCGGGCGGGGACTTTTCAGGCCCAGTACTTC.

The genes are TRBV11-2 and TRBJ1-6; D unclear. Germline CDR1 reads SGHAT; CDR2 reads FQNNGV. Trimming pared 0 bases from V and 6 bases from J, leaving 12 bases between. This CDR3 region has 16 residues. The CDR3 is CASSLDHLGSNSPLHF. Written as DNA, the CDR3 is TGTGCCAGCAGCTTAGATCATCTGGGGTCTAATTCACCCCTCCACTTT.

The CDR3 DNA reads as TGTGCCAGCAGCTTAGGAGCGACAGGCAATCAGCCCCAGCATTTT. Its translation is CASSLGATGNQPQHF. This rearrangement joins TRBV13 to TRBJ1-5; perhaps TRBD1 as D (5 bases). Germline V gene lookup returns CDR1 PRHDT and CDR2 FYEKMQ (reference sequence). CDR3 length equals 15 residues. V shed 0 bases and J shed 2 bases, with 8 bases lying between them.

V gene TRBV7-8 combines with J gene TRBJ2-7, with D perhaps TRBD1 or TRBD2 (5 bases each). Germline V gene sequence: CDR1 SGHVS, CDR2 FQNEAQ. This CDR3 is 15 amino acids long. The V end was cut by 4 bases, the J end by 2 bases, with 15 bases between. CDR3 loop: CASSSYAGAAYEQYF. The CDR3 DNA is TGTGCCAGCAGCTCATACGCCGGGGCCGCCTACGAGCAGTACTTC.

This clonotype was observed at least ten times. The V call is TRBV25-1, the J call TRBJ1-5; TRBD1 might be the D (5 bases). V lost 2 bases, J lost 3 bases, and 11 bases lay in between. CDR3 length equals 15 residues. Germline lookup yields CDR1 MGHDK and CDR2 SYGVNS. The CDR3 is CASSEGTTFNQPQHF. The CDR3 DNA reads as TGTGCCAGCAGTGAAGGGACCACCTTCAATCAGCCCCAGCATTTT.

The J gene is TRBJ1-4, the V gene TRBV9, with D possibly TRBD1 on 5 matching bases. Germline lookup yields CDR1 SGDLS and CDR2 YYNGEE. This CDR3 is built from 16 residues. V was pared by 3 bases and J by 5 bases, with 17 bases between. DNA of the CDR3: TGTGCCAGCAGCGGGGGATTCGGGGCAGCAAATGAAAAACTGTTTTTT. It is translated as CASSGGFGAANEKLFF.